This T cell receptor beta chain appears in the sequencing data of a study of blood T cell repertoires in COVID-19. For the study at large: PBMCs, B-cell-depleted T cells, or T cells were the source of the cDNA or gDNA that made up the material.

Authors' methods: Cell counts per sample came from amplifying reference gene primers. Clones were read by immunoSEQ multiplex PCR, and TCRdb kept only the in-frame ones, dropping some. The V and J calls and clone size were taken over from that table, and D and trimming were inferred from the DNA. The top ten hold roughly 3.2% of the sample, which has around 190,000 clones, roughly 80% seen once. This CDR3 has 16 residues. Germline V gives CDR1 KGHDR, CDR2 SFDVKD. Trimming took 4 bases from V and 5 from J; bases not matched to a gene: 8. Two negative PCRs, clearance, or symptom resolution characterized the recovered Cohort 3 donors.

The sequence came from a woman in her 30s who had recovered from COVID-19. Source material: PBMCs or T cells enriched from blood (not recorded which). The chain links TRBV24-1 to TRBJ2-1; TRBD2 aligns across 9 bases. The CDR3 nucleotides read TGTGCCACCAGTGAGGTAGCGGGAGTTGAAAACAATGAGCAGTTCTTC. It specifies CATSEVAGVENNEQFF.